This TCR beta chain appears in the sequencing data of a study of memory CD4+ T cells and cytomegalovirus serostatus. General study points: CD4+ memory repertoires contained about 40% of the roughly 160 reported CMV TCRbeta sequences.

Single viable CD3+CD4+CD8-CD45RO+ cells were sorted as the memory CD4+ T cells. After thawing, CD4+ T cells were positively selected. As processed by the authors: After removing out-of-frame reads, around 2 million distinct TCRbeta sequences remained. The table came from immunoSEQ multiplex PCR; TCRdb's copy has only in-frame clones and leaves some out. Clone size and V and J calls were adopted from that table, with D and trimming inferred from the DNA. Of 85,000 to 100,000 clones detected, 75% to 90% appear once; the ten largest clones hold roughly 4%. As to this clone: Its antigen is undetermined.

Germline CDR1 reads LGHNA; CDR2 reads YSLEER. Trimming removed 5 bases from V and 9 bases from J, with 16 bases in between. The CDR3 has 13 amino acids. This clonotype was obtained from an adult in good health and CMV-seropositive. The chain has TRBV4-3 and TRBJ2-5; D may be TRBD2 (6 bases). The specimen sequenced was memory CD4+ T cells from blood. This CDR3 is CASSASVGEAQYF. Written as DNA, the CDR3 is TGCGCCAGCAGCGCAAGCGTGGGGGAGGCCCAGTACTTC.